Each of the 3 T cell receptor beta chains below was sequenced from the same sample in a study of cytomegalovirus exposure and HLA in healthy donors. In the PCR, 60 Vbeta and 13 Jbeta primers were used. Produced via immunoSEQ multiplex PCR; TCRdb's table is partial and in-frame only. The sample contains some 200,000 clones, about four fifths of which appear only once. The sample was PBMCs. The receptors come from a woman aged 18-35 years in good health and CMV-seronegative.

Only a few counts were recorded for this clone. The CDR3 sequence: CASSDSLAGGGDTQYF. The CDR3 bases are TGTGCCAGCAGTGATTCCCTAGCGGGAGGGGGCGATACGCAGTATTTT. The chain recombines TRBV6-1 with TRBJ2-3; 12 positions agree with TRBD2. The J segment lost 6 bases and the V segment lost 3 bases, leaving 7 bases of the junction unmatched. The CDR3 sequence is 16 residues long. Germline V gives CDR1 MNHNS, CDR2 SASEGT.

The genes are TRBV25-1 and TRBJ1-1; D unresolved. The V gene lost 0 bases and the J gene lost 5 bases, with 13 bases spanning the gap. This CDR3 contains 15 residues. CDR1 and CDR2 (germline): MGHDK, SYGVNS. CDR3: CASSEYRGSVTEAFF. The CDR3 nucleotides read TGTGCCAGCAGTGAATATCGGGGTTCAGTTACTGAAGCTTTCTTT. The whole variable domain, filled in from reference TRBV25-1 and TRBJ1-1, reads EADIYQTPRYLVIGTGKKITLECSQTMGHDKMYWYQQDPGMELHLIHYSYGVNSTEKGDLSSESTVSRIRTEHFPLTLESARPSHTSQYLCASSEYRGSVTEAFFGQGTRLTVV.

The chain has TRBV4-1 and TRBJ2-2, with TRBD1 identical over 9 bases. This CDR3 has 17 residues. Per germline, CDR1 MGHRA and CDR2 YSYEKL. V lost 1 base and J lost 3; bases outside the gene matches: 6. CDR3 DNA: TGCGCCAGCAGCCAAGGCGCGGGACAGGGTTACACCGGGGAGCTGTTTTTT. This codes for CASSQGAGQGYTGELFF.